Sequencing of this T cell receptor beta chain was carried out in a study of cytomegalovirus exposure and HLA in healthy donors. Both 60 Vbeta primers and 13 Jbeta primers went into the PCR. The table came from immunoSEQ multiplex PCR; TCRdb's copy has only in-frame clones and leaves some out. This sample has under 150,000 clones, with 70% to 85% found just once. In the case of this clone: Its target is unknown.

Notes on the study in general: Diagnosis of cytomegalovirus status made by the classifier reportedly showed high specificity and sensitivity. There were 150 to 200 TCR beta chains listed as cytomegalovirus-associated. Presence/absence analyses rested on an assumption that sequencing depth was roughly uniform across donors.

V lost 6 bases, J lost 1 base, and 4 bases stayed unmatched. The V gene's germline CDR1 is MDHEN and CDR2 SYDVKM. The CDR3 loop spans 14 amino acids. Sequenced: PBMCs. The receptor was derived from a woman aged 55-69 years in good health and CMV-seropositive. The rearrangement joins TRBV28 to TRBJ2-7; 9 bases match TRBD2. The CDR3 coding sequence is TGTGCCAGCAGCCCCAGCGGGGGGTCCTACGAGCAGTACTTC. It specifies CASSPSGGSYEQYF. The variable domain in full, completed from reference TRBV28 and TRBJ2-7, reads DVKVTQSSRYLVKRTGEKVFLECVQDMDHENMFWYRQDPGLGLRLIYFSYDVKMKEKGDIPEGYSVSREKKERFSLILESASTNQTSMYLCASSPSGGSYEQYFGPGTRLTVT.